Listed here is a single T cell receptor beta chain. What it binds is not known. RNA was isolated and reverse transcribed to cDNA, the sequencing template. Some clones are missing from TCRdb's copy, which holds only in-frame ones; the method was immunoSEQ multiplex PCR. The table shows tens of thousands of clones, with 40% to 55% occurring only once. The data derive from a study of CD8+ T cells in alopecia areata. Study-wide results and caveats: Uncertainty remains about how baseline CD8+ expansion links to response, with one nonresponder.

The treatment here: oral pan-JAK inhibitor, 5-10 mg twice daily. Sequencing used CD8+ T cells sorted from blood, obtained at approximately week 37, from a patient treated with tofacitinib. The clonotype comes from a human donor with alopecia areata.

The DNA of the CDR3 is TGTGCCAGCAGCCCTGGGGTGAGGAGAATCCAAGAGACCCAGTACTTC. Protein product: CASSPGVRRIQETQYF. The V call is TRBV7-2, the J call TRBJ2-5, with D unresolved. This CDR3 contains 16 residues. Trimming shortened V by 5 bases and J by 1 base, and 17 bases separated the two germline ends. Germline V gene sequence: CDR1 SGHTA, CDR2 FQGNSA.